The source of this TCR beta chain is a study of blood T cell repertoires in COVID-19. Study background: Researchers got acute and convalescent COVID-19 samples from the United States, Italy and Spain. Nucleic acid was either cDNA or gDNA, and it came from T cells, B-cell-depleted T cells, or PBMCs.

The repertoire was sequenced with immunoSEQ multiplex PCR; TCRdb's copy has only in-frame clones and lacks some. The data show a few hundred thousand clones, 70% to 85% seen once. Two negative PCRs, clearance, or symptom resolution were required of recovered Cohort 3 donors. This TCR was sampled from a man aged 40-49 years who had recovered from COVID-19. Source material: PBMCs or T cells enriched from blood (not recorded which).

CDR3 amino acids: CASSVDRGNEKLFF. CDR3 nucleotide sequence: TGTGCCAGCAGCGTCGACAGGGGGAATGAAAAACTGTTTTTT. This chain joins TRBV5-6 and TRBJ1-4; the match to TRBD1 covers 9 bases. The CDR3 has 14 amino acids. CDR1 and CDR2 (germline): SGHDT, YYEEEE. J lost 5 bases, V lost 4 bases, and 3 bases had no gene match.